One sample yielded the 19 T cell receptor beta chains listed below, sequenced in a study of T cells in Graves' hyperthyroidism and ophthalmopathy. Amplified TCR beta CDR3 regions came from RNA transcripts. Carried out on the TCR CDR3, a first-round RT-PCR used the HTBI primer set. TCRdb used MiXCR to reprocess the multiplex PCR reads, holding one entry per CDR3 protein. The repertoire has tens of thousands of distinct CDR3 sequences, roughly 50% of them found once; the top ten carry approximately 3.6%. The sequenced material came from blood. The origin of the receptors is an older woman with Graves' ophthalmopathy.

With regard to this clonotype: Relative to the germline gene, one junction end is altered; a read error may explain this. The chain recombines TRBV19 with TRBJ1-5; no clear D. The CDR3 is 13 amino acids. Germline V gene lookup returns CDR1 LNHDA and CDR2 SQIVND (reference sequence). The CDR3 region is CASSFAGNQPLRF. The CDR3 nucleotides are TGTGCCAGTAGTTTCGCTGGAAATCAGCCCCTGCGTTTT.

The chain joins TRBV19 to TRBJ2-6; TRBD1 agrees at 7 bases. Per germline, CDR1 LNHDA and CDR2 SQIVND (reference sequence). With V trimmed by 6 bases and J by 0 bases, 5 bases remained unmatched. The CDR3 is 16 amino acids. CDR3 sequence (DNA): TGTGCCAGTAGCAAGACAGGGAACTCTGGGGCCAACGTCCTGACTTTC. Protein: CASSKTGNSGANVLTF. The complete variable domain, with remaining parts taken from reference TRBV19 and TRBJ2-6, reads DGGITQSPKYLFRKEGQNVTLSCEQNLNHDAMYWYRQDPGQGLRLIYYSQIVNDFQKGDIAEGYSVSREKKESFPLTVTSAQKNPTAFYLCASSKTGNSGANVLTFGAGSRLTVL.

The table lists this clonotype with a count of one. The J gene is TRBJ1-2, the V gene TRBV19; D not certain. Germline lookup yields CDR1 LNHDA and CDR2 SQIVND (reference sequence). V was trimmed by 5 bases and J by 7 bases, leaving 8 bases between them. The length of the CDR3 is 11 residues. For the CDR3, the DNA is TGTGCCAGTAGTGCGATCCGTGGCTACACCTTC. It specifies CASSAIRGYTF.

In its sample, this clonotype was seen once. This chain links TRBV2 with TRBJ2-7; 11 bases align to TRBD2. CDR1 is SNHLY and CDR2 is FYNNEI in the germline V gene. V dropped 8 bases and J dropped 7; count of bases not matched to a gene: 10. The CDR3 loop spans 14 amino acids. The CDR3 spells CASGVSGRAGEQYF. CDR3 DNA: TGTGCCAGCGGGGTTAGCGGGAGGGCCGGTGAGCAGTACTTC.

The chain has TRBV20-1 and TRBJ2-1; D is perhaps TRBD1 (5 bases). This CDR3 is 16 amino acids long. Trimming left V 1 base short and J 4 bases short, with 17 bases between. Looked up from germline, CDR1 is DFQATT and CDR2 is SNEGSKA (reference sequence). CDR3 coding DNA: TGCAGTGCTAGAGCCTCAGCAAGGACAAAATACAATGAGCAGTTCTTC. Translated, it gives CSARASARTKYNEQFF.

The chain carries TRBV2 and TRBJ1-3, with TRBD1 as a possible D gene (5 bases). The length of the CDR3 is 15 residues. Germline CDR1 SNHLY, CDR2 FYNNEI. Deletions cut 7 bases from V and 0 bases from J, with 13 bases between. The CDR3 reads CASKAGPLSGNTIYF. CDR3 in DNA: TGTGCCAGCAAGGCAGGGCCTCTCTCTGGAAACACCATATATTTT.

Here the CDR3 DNA reads TGCGCCAGCAGCTCGGGGGGTTGGCAATTAGTCGCAGATACGCAGTATTTT. It translates to CASSSGGWQLVADTQYF. This sequence joins TRBV5-1 and TRBJ2-3, with 7 bases fitting TRBD2. Germline V CDR1 and CDR2: SGHRS, YFSETQ. After removal of 3 bases from V and 4 bases from J, the junction contained 14 bases not matched to a gene. There are 17 residues in the CDR3.

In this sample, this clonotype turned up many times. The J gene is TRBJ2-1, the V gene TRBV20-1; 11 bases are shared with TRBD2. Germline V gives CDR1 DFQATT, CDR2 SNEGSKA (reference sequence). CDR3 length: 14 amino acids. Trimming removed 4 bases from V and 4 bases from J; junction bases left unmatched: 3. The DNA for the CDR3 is TGCAGTGCTACCCCTAGCGGGAGGTACAATGAGCAGTTCTTC. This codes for CSATPSGRYNEQFF.

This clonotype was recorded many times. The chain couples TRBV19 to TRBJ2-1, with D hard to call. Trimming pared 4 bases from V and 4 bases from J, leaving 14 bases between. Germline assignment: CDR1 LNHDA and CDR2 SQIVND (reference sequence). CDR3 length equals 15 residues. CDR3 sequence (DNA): TGTGCCAGTAGTACTAATCAGGTAGGGTACAATGAGCAGTTCTTC. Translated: CASSTNQVGYNEQFF. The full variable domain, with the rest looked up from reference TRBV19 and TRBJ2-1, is DGGITQSPKYLFRKEGQNVTLSCEQNLNHDAMYWYRQDPGQGLRLIYYSQIVNDFQKGDIAEGYSVSREKKESFPLTVTSAQKNPTAFYLCASSTNQVGYNEQFFGPGTRLTVL.

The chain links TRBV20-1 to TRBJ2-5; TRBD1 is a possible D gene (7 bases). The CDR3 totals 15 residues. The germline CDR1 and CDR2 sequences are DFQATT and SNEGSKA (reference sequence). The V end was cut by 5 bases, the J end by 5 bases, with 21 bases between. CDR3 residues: CSAADRVGGSETQYF. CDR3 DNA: TGCAGTGCTGCCGACAGGGTGGGGGGCTCGGAGACCCAGTACTTC.

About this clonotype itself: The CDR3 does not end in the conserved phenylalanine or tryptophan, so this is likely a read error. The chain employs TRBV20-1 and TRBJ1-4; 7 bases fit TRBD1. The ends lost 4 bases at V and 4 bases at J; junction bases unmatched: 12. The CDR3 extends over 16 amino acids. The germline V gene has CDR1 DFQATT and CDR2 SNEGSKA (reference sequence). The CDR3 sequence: CSATTRTGPYNEKLFL. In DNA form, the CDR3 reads TGCAGTGCTACGACCCGGACAGGCCCCTATAATGAAAAACTGTTTCTT.

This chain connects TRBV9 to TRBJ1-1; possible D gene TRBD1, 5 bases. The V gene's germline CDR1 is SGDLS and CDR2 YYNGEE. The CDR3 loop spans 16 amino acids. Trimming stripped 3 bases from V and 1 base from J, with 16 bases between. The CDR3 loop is CASSGRVPAGNTEAFF. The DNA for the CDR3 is TGTGCCAGCAGCGGCAGGGTCCCCGCGGGGAACACTGAAGCTTTCTTT. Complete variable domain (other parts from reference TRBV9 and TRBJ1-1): DSGVTQTPKHLITATGQRVTLRCSPRSGDLSVYWYQQSLDQGLQFLIQYYNGEERAKGNILERFSAQQFPDLHSELNLSSLELGDSALYFCASSGRVPAGNTEAFFGQGTRLTVV.

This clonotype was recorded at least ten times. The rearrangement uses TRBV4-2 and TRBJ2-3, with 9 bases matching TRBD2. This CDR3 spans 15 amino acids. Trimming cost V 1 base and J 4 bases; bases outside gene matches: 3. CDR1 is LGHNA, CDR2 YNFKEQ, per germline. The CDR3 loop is CASSQVRGGSDTQYF. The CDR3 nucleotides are TGTGCCAGCAGCCAAGTGCGGGGGGGGTCAGATACGCAGTATTTT.

This CDR3 reads CASSLPLAGATGELFF. The DNA of the CDR3 is TGTGCCAGCAGCTTACCACTAGCGGGAGCCACCGGGGAGCTGTTTTTT. This chain links TRBV7-9 with TRBJ2-2; 11 positions agree with TRBD2. V shed 2 bases and J 4 bases; nucleotides not matched to a gene: 3. This CDR3 has 16 amino acids. Germline assignment: CDR1 SEHNR and CDR2 FQNEAQ (reference sequence).

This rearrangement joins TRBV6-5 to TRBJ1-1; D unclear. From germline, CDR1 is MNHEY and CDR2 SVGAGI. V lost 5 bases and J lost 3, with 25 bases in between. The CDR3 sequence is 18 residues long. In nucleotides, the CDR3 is TGTGCCAGCAGTCCTCGGAGAGATTCTAGCGGGAGGTACACTGAAGCTTTCTTT. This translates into CASSPRRDSSGRYTEAFF.

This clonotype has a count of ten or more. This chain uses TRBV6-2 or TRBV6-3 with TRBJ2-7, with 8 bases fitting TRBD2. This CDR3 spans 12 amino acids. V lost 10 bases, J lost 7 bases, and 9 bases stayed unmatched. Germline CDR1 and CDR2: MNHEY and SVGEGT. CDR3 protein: CATSGGLWEQYF. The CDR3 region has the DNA TGTGCCACCTCGGGGGGGCTGTGGGAGCAGTACTTC.

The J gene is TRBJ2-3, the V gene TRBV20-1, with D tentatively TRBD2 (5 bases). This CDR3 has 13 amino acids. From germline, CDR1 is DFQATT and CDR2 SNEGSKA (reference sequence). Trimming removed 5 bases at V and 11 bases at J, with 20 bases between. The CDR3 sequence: CSADSVGLEEQYF. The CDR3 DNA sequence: TGCAGTGCTGACTCGGTAGGGTTGGAGGAGCAGTATTTT.

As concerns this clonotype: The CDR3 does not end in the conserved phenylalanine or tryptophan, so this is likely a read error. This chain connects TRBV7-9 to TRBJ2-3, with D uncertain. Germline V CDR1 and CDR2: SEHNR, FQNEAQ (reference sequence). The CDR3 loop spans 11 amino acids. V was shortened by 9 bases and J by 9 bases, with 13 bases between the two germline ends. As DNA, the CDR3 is TGTGCCAGTAGCCCGAAATTGACGCAGTATTAT. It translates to CASSPKLTQYY.

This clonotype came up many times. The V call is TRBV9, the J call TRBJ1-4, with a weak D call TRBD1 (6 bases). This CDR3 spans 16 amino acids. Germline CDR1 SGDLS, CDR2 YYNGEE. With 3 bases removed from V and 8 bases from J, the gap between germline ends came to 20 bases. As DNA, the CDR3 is TGTGCCAGCAGCGCCCAGGGACACCGACAATGGGAAAAACTGTTTTTT. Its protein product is CASSAQGHRQWEKLFF.